The 26 T cell receptor beta chains below come from one sample, sequenced in a study of cytotoxic CD8 clonotypes in ibrutinib-treated CLL. Produced via immunoSEQ multiplex PCR; TCRdb's table is partial and in-frame only. This sample has approximately 320,000 clones, with around 66% found just once. The sequenced sample was PBMCs, obtained after 36 months of ibrutinib treatment. The receptors originated from a human donor with chronic lymphocytic leukemia.

The V call is TRBV7-3, the J call TRBJ2-2; D may be TRBD1 (6 bases). The germline gives CDR1 SGHTA, CDR2 FQGTGA. CDR3 length: 16 amino acids. Trimming took off 3 bases at V and 5 bases at J, with 16 bases between the two ends. In DNA, the CDR3 is TGTGCCAGCAGCTTCACAGGGTCAGGACGGACCGGGGAGCTGTTTTTT. As protein: CASSFTGSGRTGELFF.

The V gene is TRBV7-3, the J gene TRBJ2-7; TRBD1 might be the D (5 bases). The CDR3 spans 14 residues. Germline CDR1 SGHTA, CDR2 FQGTGA. V was shortened by 2 bases and J by 4 bases, with 12 bases between the two germline ends. CDR3 amino acids: CASSLPGLMYEQYF. DNA of the CDR3: TGTGCCAGCAGCTTACCAGGGTTGATGTACGAGCAGTACTTC.

In its sample, this clone was seen a few times. The gene calls are TRBV19 and TRBJ2-2; no definite D call. Trimming took off 3 bases at V and 6 bases at J, with 11 bases between the two ends. CDR1 LNHDA and CDR2 SQIVND come from the germline V gene (reference sequence). CDR3 size: 14 residues. The CDR3 DNA reads TGTGCCAGTAGTATTAATACAAGGGCCGGGGAGCTGTTTTTT. This sequence encodes CASSINTRAGELFF.

This sequence joins TRBV13 and TRBJ1-1; 10 nucleotides match TRBD1. CDR3 length equals 17 residues. Germline V lookup: CDR1 PRHDT, CDR2 FYEKMQ (reference sequence). After removal of 0 bases from V and 5 bases from J, the junction contained 9 bases not matched to a gene. The CDR3 DNA is TGTGCCAGCAGCTTAGGCGAATTCTGGACAGGGGGGACTGAAGCTTTCTTT. This encodes CASSLGEFWTGGTEAFF.

This chain links TRBV29-1 with TRBJ1-1, with unresolved D. With 3 bases removed from V and 4 bases from J, the gap between germline ends came to 18 bases. The germline V gene encodes CDR1 SQVTM and CDR2 ANQGSEA. The CDR3 runs to 15 residues. The CDR3 protein is CSVEAATERGTEAFF. The DNA for the CDR3 is TGCAGCGTTGAGGCCGCAACTGAGCGGGGCACTGAAGCTTTCTTT.

The CDR3 nucleotides read TGCAGCGTTGAAAGCCGATTGAGGGGTACTAGCGGAGGCCCCTACGAGCAGTACTTC. Residues: CSVESRLRGTSGGPYEQYF. V is TRBV29-1 and J is TRBJ2-7; 8 bases align to TRBD2. Unmatched junction bases numbered 20, after V lost 2 bases and J lost 2 bases. This CDR3 is built from 19 residues. Germline CDR1 SQVTM, CDR2 ANQGSEA.

The chain has TRBV5-1 and TRBJ1-2; 8 bases match TRBD1. The CDR3 has 14 residues. CDR1 is SGHRS and CDR2 is YFSETQ in the germline V gene. With V trimmed by 3 bases and J by 8 bases, 9 bases remained unmatched. As DNA, the CDR3 is TGCGCCAGCAGCTGGGATGGACAGGGCGGAGGCTACACCTTC. Translation: CASSWDGQGGGYTF.

V is TRBV6-5 and J is TRBJ2-7; the D gene is possibly TRBD2 (5 bases). Germline CDR1 reads MNHEY; CDR2 reads SVGAGI. The germline V and J ends were trimmed by 5 bases and 0 bases, with 11 bases remaining between them. This CDR3 region has 14 residues. CDR3 DNA sequence: TGTGCCAGCAGTCGGACGGGAAGCTCCTACGAGCAGTACTTC. Protein: CASSRTGSSYEQYF.

This clone was seen only a few times. CDR3 loop: CASSLRGFGSYGYTF. The CDR3 DNA sequence: TGTGCCAGCAGCCTCAGGGGATTCGGAAGCTATGGCTACACCTTC. The J gene is TRBJ1-2, the V gene TRBV27, with a weak D call TRBD1 (6 bases). V dropped 6 bases and J dropped 4 bases, with 18 bases sitting between them. Germline values: CDR1 MNHEY, CDR2 SMNVEV (reference sequence). This CDR3 has 15 residues.

V is TRBV28 and J is TRBJ1-1, with D unclear. Germline V CDR1 and CDR2: MDHEN, SYDVKM. This CDR3 contains 14 residues. The V end lost 2 bases, the J end lost 0 bases, and 7 bases lay between the germline ends. The CDR3 spells CASSLKVMNTEAFF. DNA of the CDR3: TGTGCCAGCAGTTTAAAGGTTATGAACACTGAAGCTTTCTTT.

The chain is built from TRBV19 and TRBJ1-2; D possibly corresponds to TRBD1 (6 bases). The V and J ends lost 4 bases and 1 base respectively, with 7 bases between them. The CDR3 is 13 amino acids. CDR1 and CDR2 from the germline V gene are LNHDA and SQIVND (reference sequence). CDR3 in amino acids: CASSKGGNYGYTF. The CDR3, as DNA: TGTGCCAGTAGTAAGGGGGGTAACTATGGCTACACCTTC.

The chain combines TRBV9 with TRBJ2-3; 11 positions match TRBD2. Trimming removed 3 bases from V and 4 bases from J; junction bases left unmatched: 7. CDR1 and CDR2 (germline): SGDLS, YYNGEE. CDR3 length: 16 residues. This CDR3 reads CASSAASGRSSDTQYF. CDR3 in DNA: TGTGCCAGCAGCGCCGCTAGCGGGAGGAGTTCAGATACGCAGTATTTT.

This sequence joins TRBV11-2 and TRBJ1-1; D not resolved. The germline V gene encodes CDR1 SGHAT and CDR2 FQNNGV. With 5 bases removed from V and 1 base from J, the gap between germline ends came to 11 bases. The CDR3 sequence is 14 residues long. The CDR3 spells CASSKGRGNTEAFF. CDR3 bases: TGTGCCAGCAGCAAAGGACGGGGGAACACTGAAGCTTTCTTT.

This clone showed up just a few times. The chain uses TRBV5-1 and TRBJ2-2; 9 bases are shared with TRBD1. The CDR3 spans 15 residues. Trimming at V came to 4 bases and at J to 6 bases, leaving 7 bases not matched to a gene. Germline CDR1 is SGHRS and CDR2 is YFSETQ. CDR3 amino acids: CASSRGQGVAGELFF. DNA for the CDR3: TGCGCCAGCAGCAGGGGACAGGGTGTGGCCGGGGAGCTGTTTTTT.

This clone was observed a handful of times. For the CDR3, the DNA is TGTGCCACCAGCAGAGATGGCGGGCTCGGGGGGACCCAGTACTTC. Protein product: CATSRDGGLGGTQYF. V usage is TRBV15 and J usage is TRBJ2-5, with a tentative D call TRBD2 (6 bases). The CDR3 length is 15 residues. Germline lookup yields CDR1 LNHNV and CDR2 YYDKDF (reference sequence). The V and J ends lost 0 bases and 7 bases respectively, with 15 bases between them.

This rearrangement joins TRBV6-4 to TRBJ2-1; TRBD2 might be the D (5 bases). Germline V gives CDR1 MRHNA, CDR2 SNTAGT. This CDR3 has 13 amino acids. With 1 base removed from V and 6 bases from J, the gap between germline ends came to 7 bases. CDR3 nucleotides: TGTGCCAGCAGTGACTGGCTAGCCAATGAGCAGTTCTTC. Its translation is CASSDWLANEQFF.

V gene TRBV7-6 combines with J gene TRBJ1-2; perhaps TRBD1 as D (6 bases). Germline V lookup: CDR1 SGHVS, CDR2 FNYEAQ. V lost 1 base and J 6 bases, leaving 18 bases between the germline ends. The CDR3 totals 16 residues. In nucleotides, the CDR3 is TGTGCCAGCAGCTTAGGCCCCCGGGGGCGAGGGGATGGCTACACCTTC. Amino acids: CASSLGPRGRGDGYTF.

The chain links TRBV10-3 to TRBJ1-2; no firm D call. The V gene lost 0 bases and the J gene lost 7 bases, with 9 bases spanning the gap. The CDR3 runs 13 residues. Per the germline V gene, CDR1 is ENHRY and CDR2 is SYGVKD. In nucleotides, the CDR3 is TGTGCCATCAGTGAGTCTGGGGTTCCTGGCTACACCTTC. This translates into CAISESGVPGYTF.

The rearrangement uses TRBV18 and TRBJ2-5, with D maybe TRBD1 (5 bases). V dropped 6 bases and J dropped 1 base, with 9 bases sitting between them. This CDR3 has 13 amino acids. In germline, CDR1 is KGHSH, CDR2 LQKENI. The CDR3 protein is CASSQDTQETQYF. CDR3 in DNA: TGTGCCAGCTCTCAGGACACCCAAGAGACCCAGTACTTC.

The chain has TRBV27 and TRBJ2-6; no definite D call. Per the germline V gene, CDR1 is MNHEY and CDR2 is SMNVEV (reference sequence). The CDR3 spans 15 residues. Trimming took off 2 bases at V and 3 bases at J, with 8 bases between the two ends. CDR3 loop: CASSLNAYGANVLTF. For the CDR3, the DNA is TGTGCCAGCAGTTTAAATGCTTATGGGGCCAACGTCCTGACTTTC.

This clone was observed a few times. This chain uses TRBV11-3 with TRBJ1-1; no firm D call. Per germline, CDR1 SGHNT and CDR2 YENEEA. V lost 1 base, J lost 0 bases, and 3 bases lay in between. This CDR3 region has 13 residues. CDR3 region: CASSLAVNTEAFF. The DNA of the CDR3 is TGTGCCAGCAGCTTAGCAGTGAACACTGAAGCTTTCTTT.

The chain carries TRBV10-3 and TRBJ2-1; TRBD2 is a possible D gene (6 bases). This CDR3 spans 12 amino acids. The germline gives CDR1 ENHRY, CDR2 SYGVKD. V shed 8 bases and J shed 10 bases, with 15 bases lying between them. For the CDR3, the DNA is TGTGCCATCGGAGCGGGCCTCACCGAGCAGTTCTTC. It encodes CAIGAGLTEQFF.

This chain joins TRBV27 and TRBJ2-7; D ambiguous. V lost 3 bases to trimming and J lost 7 bases, with 7 bases between them. The CDR3 has 11 residues. Germline V gene data show CDR1 as MNHEY and CDR2 as SMNVEV (reference sequence). As DNA, the CDR3 is TGTGCCAGCAGTTTTATGGGAGAGCAGTACTTC. The encoded protein is CASSFMGEQYF.

The CDR3 DNA sequence: TGTGCCAGCAGTTCCGACAGGGGGATTAGGGAGACCCAGTACTTC. Its translation: CASSSDRGIRETQYF. J is TRBJ2-5 and V is TRBV28; 9 bases align to TRBD1. After removal of 4 bases from V and 5 bases from J, the junction contained 8 bases not matched to a gene. In germline, CDR1 is MDHEN, CDR2 SYDVKM. The CDR3 length is 15 residues.

The table lists this clone with a count of one. The rearrangement uses TRBV5-1 and TRBJ2-1, with unresolved D. The V and J ends lost 4 bases and 5 bases respectively, with 4 bases between them. Germline V lookup: CDR1 SGHRS, CDR2 YFSETQ. The CDR3 spans 11 residues. DNA for the CDR3: TGCGCCAGCAGCGCGCACAATGAGCAGTTCTTC. Amino acid sequence: CASSAHNEQFF.

The chain joins TRBV7-7 to TRBJ1-1, with D unresolved. Trimming left V 6 bases short and J 5 bases short, with 13 bases between. The CDR3 runs 13 residues. The germline V gene encodes CDR1 SSHAT and CDR2 FNYEAQ (reference sequence). DNA of the CDR3: TGTGCCAGCAGTTCCGGAGTCGGTACTGAAGCTTTCTTT. Protein sequence: CASSSGVGTEAFF.